Below are 18 T cell receptor beta chains sequenced from a single sample in a study of blood T cell repertoires in COVID-19. This table comes from immunoSEQ multiplex PCR, and its TCRdb copy is limited to in-frame clones, with some not included. In the table there are under 60,000 clones, roughly nine tenths of which are singletons. Specimen: peripheral blood. Every receptor here comes from a human donor in a cohort sampled during active COVID-19.

The chain uses TRBV7-8 and TRBJ2-7; tentatively, D is TRBD2 (5 bases). This CDR3 is built from 14 residues. Trimming pared 1 base from V and 0 bases from J, leaving 7 bases between. Germline V gene data show CDR1 as SGHVS and CDR2 as FQNEAQ. The CDR3 loop reads CASSLELVSYEQYF. CDR3 nucleotides: TGTGCCAGCAGCTTAGAACTAGTCTCCTACGAGCAGTACTTC. The entire variable domain, with the rest obtained from reference TRBV7-8 and TRBJ2-7, is as follows: GAGVSQSPRYKVAKRGQDVALRCDPISGHVSLFWYQQALGQGPEFLTYFQNEAQLDKSGLPSDRFFAERPEGSVSTLKIQRTQQEDSAVYLCASSLELVSYEQYFGPGTRLTVT.

This sequence joins TRBV6-1 and TRBJ2-7; a weak D match, TRBD1 (5 bases). The CDR3 covers 15 residues. V lost 1 base and J lost 0, with 10 bases in between. The germline V gene encodes CDR1 MNHNS and CDR2 SASEGT. CDR3 sequence (DNA): TGTGCCAGCAGTGAAGGGGCAGGGTCCTCCTACGAGCAGTACGTC. This sequence encodes CASSEGAGSSYEQYV.

V gene TRBV6-6 combines with J gene TRBJ1-3; tentatively, D is TRBD1 (5 bases). Germline lookup yields CDR1 MNHNY and CDR2 SVGAGI (reference sequence). V was cut by 8 bases and J by 0 bases, with 17 bases left in between. The CDR3 consists of 16 residues. In DNA form, the CDR3 reads TGTGCCAGCTACATTTACAGGTCCTCCTCTGGAAACACCATATATTTT. It codes for CASYIYRSSSGNTIYF.

This clone appeared once. The chain joins TRBV5-6 to TRBJ2-4, with unresolved D. The germline V gene encodes CDR1 SGHDT and CDR2 YYEEEE. Deletions cut 4 bases from V and 0 bases from J, with 11 bases between. The CDR3 runs 15 residues. CDR3 nucleotides: TGTGCCAGCAGCCCAAACCGGTTAGCCAAAAACATTCAGTACTTC. Amino acid sequence: CASSPNRLAKNIQYF.

V is TRBV4-1 and J is TRBJ2-4; 8 bases align to TRBD2. This CDR3 has 14 residues. Germline lookup yields CDR1 MGHRA and CDR2 YSYEKL. The J segment lost 8 bases and the V segment lost 5 bases, leaving 8 bases of the junction unmatched. The DNA of the CDR3 is TGCGCCAGCAGCGCTCCGGGACTAGAGGACATTCAGTACTTC. Protein product: CASSAPGLEDIQYF.

The chain is built from TRBV27 and TRBJ1-2; 7 positions match TRBD1. CDR1 and CDR2 (germline): MNHEY, SMNVEV (reference sequence). V shed 5 bases, J shed 7 bases, and the junction held 16 bases outside the gene matches. This CDR3 has 16 amino acids. This CDR3 reads CASSLYEREGAFGYTF. CDR3 nucleotides: TGTGCCAGCAGTCTCTATGAACGTGAGGGGGCGTTTGGCTACACCTTC.

This chain joins TRBV18 and TRBJ2-7, with D unresolved. CDR3 length: 14 amino acids. Germline CDR1 KGHSH, CDR2 LQKENI. Trimming removed 2 bases from V and 3 bases from J, with 11 bases in between. The CDR3 nucleotides read TGTGCCAGCTCACCAAGCATCACCCGCTACGAGCAGTACGTC. Amino acids: CASSPSITRYEQYV.

The J gene is TRBJ2-5, the V gene TRBV12-5, with 12 bases lining up with TRBD2. J was trimmed by 4 bases and V by 5 bases; bases with no gene match: 8. Germline CDR1 and CDR2: LGHNT and FRNRAP. This CDR3 contains 16 residues. The CDR3 sequence: CASGRTTSGRGETQYF. CDR3 sequence (DNA): TGTGCTAGTGGTCGAACGACTAGCGGGAGAGGAGAGACCCAGTACTTC.

This clone was seen just once. The V and J genes are TRBV27 and TRBJ2-7; the match to TRBD2 covers 7 bases. The CDR3 contains 15 residues. V lost 2 bases to trimming and J lost 2 bases; unmatched junction nucleotides: 6. The germline V gene encodes CDR1 MNHEY and CDR2 SMNVEV (reference sequence). The CDR3: CASSLAGRITYEQYF. CDR3 coding DNA: TGTGCCAGCAGTTTAGCCGGGAGGATCACCTACGAGCAGTACTTC.

The rearrangement links TRBV7-9 to TRBJ2-2, with TRBD1 matching over 8 bases. This CDR3 spans 17 amino acids. V lost 5 bases, J lost 6 bases, and 14 bases stayed unmatched. Germline V gene lookup returns CDR1 SEHNR and CDR2 FQNEAQ (reference sequence). CDR3 nucleotides: TGTGCCAGCAGCCCTCGCTCGGGACAGGCCAGCTCCGGGGAGCTGTTTTTT. Its protein is CASSPRSGQASSGELFF.

The CDR3 coding sequence is TGTGCCACCAGTCCCGTCTTTGGGGGCCGGACCGGGGAGCTGTTTTTT. Translated, it gives CATSPVFGGRTGELFF. The chain links TRBV24-1 to TRBJ2-2, with D tentatively TRBD1 (6 bases). CDR1 is KGHDR and CDR2 is SFDVKD in the germline V gene. V lost 6 bases and J lost 5, with 18 bases in between. The CDR3 runs to 16 residues.

This clone has just one count. In nucleotides, the CDR3 is TGTGCCAGCAGTTCCGAAGCTAGCGGGAGCCCCTACTACGAGCAGTACTTC. It translates to CASSSEASGSPYYEQYF. This chain uses TRBV28 with TRBJ2-7; TRBD2 matches 10 bases. CDR1 and CDR2 from the germline V gene are MDHEN and SYDVKM. J gave up 3 bases and V 4 bases, and 12 bases lay outside the gene matches. The CDR3 is 17 residues long. Combining the CDR3 with reference TRBV28 and TRBJ2-7 gives the whole variable domain DVKVTQSSRYLVKRTGEKVFLECVQDMDHENMFWYRQDPGLGLRLIYFSYDVKMKEKGDIPEGYSVSREKKERFSLILESASTNQTSMYLCASSSEASGSPYYEQYFGPGTRLTVT.

The CDR3 sequence is CSASWASGFYNEQFF. CDR3 DNA: TGCAGTGCTAGTTGGGCTAGCGGGTTCTACAATGAGCAGTTCTTC. The rearrangement joins TRBV20-1 to TRBJ2-1, with 8 bases identical to TRBD2. After removal of 3 bases from V and 3 bases from J, the junction contained 7 bases not matched to a gene. The CDR3 is made up of 15 amino acids. In germline, CDR1 is DFQATT, CDR2 SNEGSKA (reference sequence).

The gene calls are TRBV2 and TRBJ2-7, with D maybe TRBD2 (7 bases). The V end lost 2 bases, the J end lost 2 bases, and 13 bases lay between the germline ends. CDR3 size: 15 residues. Per germline, CDR1 SNHLY and CDR2 FYNNEI. The CDR3 region is CASSEQGGGPYEQYF. The CDR3 DNA sequence: TGTGCCAGCAGTGAACAAGGGGGAGGGCCCTACGAGCAGTACTTC. The full variable domain, rest sourced from reference TRBV2 and TRBJ2-7, is EPEVTQTPSHQVTQMGQEVILRCVPISNHLYFYWYRQILGQKVEFLVSFYNNEISEKSEIFDDQFSVERPDGSNFTLKIRSTKLEDSAMYFCASSEQGGGPYEQYFGPGTRLTVT.

The CDR3 nucleotides are TGTGCCAGCAGCCCGAATCTAGCGGGAGGGGGGACAGATACGCAGTATTTT. Protein: CASSPNLAGGGTDTQYF. This rearrangement joins TRBV5-4 to TRBJ2-3; 12 positions agree with TRBD2. The CDR3 has 17 amino acids. The J segment lost 3 bases and the V segment lost 4 bases, leaving 9 bases of the junction unmatched. Looked up from germline, CDR1 is SGHNT and CDR2 is YYREEE (reference sequence).

Only a few counts were recorded for this clone. J is TRBJ2-7 and V is TRBV7-9, with D possibly TRBD1 on 5 matching bases. The CDR3 has 14 residues. Trimming removed 6 bases at V and 2 bases at J, with 14 bases between. Germline loops: CDR1 SEHNR, CDR2 FQNEAQ (reference sequence). CDR3 in amino acids: CASSLRAATYEQYF. In DNA form, the CDR3 reads TGTGCCAGCAGTCTCAGGGCGGCCACCTACGAGCAGTACTTC.

V usage is TRBV11-2 and J usage is TRBJ2-1, with D perhaps matching TRBD1 (6 bases). Germline V gives CDR1 SGHAT, CDR2 FQNNGV. V was shortened by 8 bases and J by 0 bases, with 17 bases between the two germline ends. This CDR3 is built from 16 residues. Here the CDR3 reads CASRQPGHSSYNEQFF. In nucleotides, the CDR3 is TGTGCCAGCCGTCAACCGGGACACAGCTCCTACAATGAGCAGTTCTTC.

This clone was seen a handful of times. The chain recombines TRBV28 with TRBJ1-5; D uncertain. CDR1 is MDHEN, CDR2 SYDVKM, per germline. Trimming shortened V by 3 bases and J by 2 bases, and 11 bases separated the two germline ends. The length of the CDR3 is 15 residues. As DNA, the CDR3 is TGTGCCAGCAGTTTTCCCTCCCTTGGCAATCAGCCCCAGCATTTT. Protein product: CASSFPSLGNQPQHF.